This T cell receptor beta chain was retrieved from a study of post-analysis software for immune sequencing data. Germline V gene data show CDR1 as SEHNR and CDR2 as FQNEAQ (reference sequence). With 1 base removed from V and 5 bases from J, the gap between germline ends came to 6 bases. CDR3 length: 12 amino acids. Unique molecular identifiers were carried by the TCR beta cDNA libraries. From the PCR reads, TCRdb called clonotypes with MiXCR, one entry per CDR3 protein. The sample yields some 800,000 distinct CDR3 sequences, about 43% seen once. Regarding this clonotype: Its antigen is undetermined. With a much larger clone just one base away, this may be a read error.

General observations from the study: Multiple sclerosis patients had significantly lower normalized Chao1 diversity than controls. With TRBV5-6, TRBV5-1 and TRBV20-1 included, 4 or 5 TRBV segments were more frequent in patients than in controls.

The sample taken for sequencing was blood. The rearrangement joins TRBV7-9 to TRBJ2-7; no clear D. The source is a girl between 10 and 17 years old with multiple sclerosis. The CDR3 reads CASSLGANEQYF. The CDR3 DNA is TGTGCCAGCAGCTTAGGGGCCAACGAGCAGTACTTC.